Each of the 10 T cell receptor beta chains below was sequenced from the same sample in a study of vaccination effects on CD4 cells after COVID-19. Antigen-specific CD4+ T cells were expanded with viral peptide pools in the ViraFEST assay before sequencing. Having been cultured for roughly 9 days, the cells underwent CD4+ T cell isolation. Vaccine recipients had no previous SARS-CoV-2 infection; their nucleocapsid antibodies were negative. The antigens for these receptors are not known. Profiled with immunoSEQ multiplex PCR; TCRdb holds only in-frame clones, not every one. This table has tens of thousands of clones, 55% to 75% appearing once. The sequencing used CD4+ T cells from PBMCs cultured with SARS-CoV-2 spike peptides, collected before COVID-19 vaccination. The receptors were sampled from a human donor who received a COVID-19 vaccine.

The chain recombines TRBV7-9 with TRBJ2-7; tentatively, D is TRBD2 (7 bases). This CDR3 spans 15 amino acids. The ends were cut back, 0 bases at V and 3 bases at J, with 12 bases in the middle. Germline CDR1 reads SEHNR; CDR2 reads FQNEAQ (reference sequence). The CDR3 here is CASSLAAGAVYEQYF. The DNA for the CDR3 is TGTGCCAGCAGCTTAGCTGCGGGGGCAGTCTACGAGCAGTACTTC.

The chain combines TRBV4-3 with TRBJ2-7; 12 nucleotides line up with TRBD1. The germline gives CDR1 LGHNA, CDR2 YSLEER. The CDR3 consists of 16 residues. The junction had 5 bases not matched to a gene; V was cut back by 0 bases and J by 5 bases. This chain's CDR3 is CASSQEGGTGGNEQYF. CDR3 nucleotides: TGCGCCAGCAGCCAAGAAGGGGGGACAGGGGGCAACGAGCAGTACTTC.

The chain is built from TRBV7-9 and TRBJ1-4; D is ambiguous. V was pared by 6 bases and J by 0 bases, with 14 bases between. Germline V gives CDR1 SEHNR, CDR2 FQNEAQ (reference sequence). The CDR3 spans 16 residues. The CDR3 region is CASSYTLFATNEKLFF. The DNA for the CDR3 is TGTGCCAGCAGTTACACCCTGTTTGCAACTAATGAAAAACTGTTTTTT.

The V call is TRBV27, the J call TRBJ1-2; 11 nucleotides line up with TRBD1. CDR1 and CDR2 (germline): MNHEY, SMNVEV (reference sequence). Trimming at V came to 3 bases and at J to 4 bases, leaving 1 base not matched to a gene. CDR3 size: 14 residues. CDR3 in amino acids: CASSFGTGGYGYTF. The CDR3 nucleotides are TGTGCCAGCAGTTTCGGGACAGGGGGCTATGGCTACACCTTC.

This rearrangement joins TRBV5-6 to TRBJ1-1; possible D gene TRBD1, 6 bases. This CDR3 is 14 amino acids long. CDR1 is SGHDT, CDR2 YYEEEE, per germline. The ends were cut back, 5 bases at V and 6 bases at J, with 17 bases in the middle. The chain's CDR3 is CASSPQGPGAEAFF. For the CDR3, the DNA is TGTGCCAGCAGTCCACAGGGTCCCGGGGCTGAAGCTTTCTTT.

The CDR3 nucleotides are TGTGCCAGCAGTGAATTAACAGGGCACTCTGGAAACACCATATATTTT. Protein: CASSELTGHSGNTIYF. V gene TRBV25-1 combines with J gene TRBJ1-3; perhaps TRBD1 as D (6 bases). Germline loops: CDR1 MGHDK, CDR2 SYGVNS. The CDR3 spans 16 residues. The V and J ends lost 1 base and 0 bases respectively, with 10 bases between them.

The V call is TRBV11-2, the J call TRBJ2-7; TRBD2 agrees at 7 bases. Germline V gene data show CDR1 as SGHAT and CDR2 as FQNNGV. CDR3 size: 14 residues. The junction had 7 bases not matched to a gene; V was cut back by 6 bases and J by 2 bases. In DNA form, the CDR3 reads TGTGCCAGCAGTTCGGGCGGGGGAACCTACGAGCAGTACTTC. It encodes CASSSGGGTYEQYF.

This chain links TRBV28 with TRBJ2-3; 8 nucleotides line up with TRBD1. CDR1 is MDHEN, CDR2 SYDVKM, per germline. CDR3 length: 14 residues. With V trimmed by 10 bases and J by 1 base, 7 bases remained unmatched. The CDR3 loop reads CATTPGGGTDTQYF. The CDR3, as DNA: TGTGCCACCACCCCAGGGGGCGGCACAGATACGCAGTATTTT.

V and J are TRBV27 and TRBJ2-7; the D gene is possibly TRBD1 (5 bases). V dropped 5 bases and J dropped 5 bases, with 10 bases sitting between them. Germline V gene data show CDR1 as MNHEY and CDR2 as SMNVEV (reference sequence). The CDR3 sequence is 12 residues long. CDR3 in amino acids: CASSLSGNEQYF. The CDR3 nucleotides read TGTGCCAGCAGTCTCTCAGGGAACGAGCAGTACTTC.

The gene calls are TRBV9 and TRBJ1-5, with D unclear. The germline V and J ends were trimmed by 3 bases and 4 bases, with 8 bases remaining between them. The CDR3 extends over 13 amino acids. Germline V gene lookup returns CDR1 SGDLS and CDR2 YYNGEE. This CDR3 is CASSDTLNQPQHF. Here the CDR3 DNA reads TGTGCCAGCAGCGACACCCTTAATCAGCCCCAGCATTTT.